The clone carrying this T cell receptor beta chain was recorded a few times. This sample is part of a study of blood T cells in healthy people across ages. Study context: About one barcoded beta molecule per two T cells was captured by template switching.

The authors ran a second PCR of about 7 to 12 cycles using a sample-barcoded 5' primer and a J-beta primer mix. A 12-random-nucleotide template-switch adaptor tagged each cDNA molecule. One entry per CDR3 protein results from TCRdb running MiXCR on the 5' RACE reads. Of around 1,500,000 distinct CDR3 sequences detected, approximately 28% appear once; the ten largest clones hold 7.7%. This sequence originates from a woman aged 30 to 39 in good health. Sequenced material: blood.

Written as DNA, the CDR3 is TGTGCCAGCAGGGGAATGTCGTGGGATACGCAGTATTTT. It yields the protein CASRGMSWDTQYF. The chain carries TRBV12-3 or TRBV12-4 and TRBJ2-3; D unclear. The CDR3 sequence is 13 residues long. The V end was cut by 6 bases, the J end by 6 bases, with 13 bases between.